These 21 T cell receptor beta chains were sequenced from one sample in a study of blood T cell repertoires in COVID-19. This table comes from immunoSEQ multiplex PCR, and its TCRdb copy is limited to in-frame clones, with some not included. Of roughly 190,000 clones listed, about four fifths were seen once; the top ten hold less than 3.5%. Material for sequencing was peripheral blood. The source of these receptors is a man between 45 and 60 years old with active or convalescent COVID-19.

The chain joins TRBV7-9 to TRBJ2-3; D possibly corresponds to TRBD2 (6 bases). The germline V gene has CDR1 SEHNR and CDR2 FQNEAQ (reference sequence). The ends were cut back, 2 bases at V and 4 bases at J, with 13 bases in the middle. The CDR3 consists of 15 residues. CDR3 sequence: CASSLPGVLADTQYF. For the CDR3, the DNA is TGTGCCAGCAGCTTACCGGGAGTGTTAGCAGATACGCAGTATTTT.

The chain links TRBV7-2 to TRBJ2-3, with 8 bases that match TRBD2. This CDR3 has 16 amino acids. V lost 3 bases to trimming and J lost 2 bases; unmatched junction nucleotides: 7. Looked up from germline, CDR1 is SGHTA and CDR2 is FQGNSA. The CDR3 coding sequence is TGTGCCAGCAGCTTGGGTGGCGGGGGGTTCACAGATACGCAGTATTTT. Protein: CASSLGGGGFTDTQYF.

V gene TRBV15 combines with J gene TRBJ1-5, with D possibly TRBD1 on 6 matching bases. V was trimmed by 0 bases and J by 7 bases, leaving 16 bases between them. The germline CDR1 and CDR2 sequences are LNHNV and YYDKDF (reference sequence). The CDR3 covers 16 residues. The DNA of the CDR3 is TGTGCCACCAGCAGAGATCCAACAGGGAGAGACCAGCCCCAGCATTTT. Protein product: CATSRDPTGRDQPQHF.

This chain links TRBV5-1 with TRBJ1-1; possible D gene TRBD1, 6 bases. With 4 bases removed from V and 1 base from J, the gap between germline ends came to 14 bases. CDR1 SGHRS and CDR2 YFSETQ come from the germline V gene. The CDR3 consists of 15 residues. CDR3: CASSIRVQGNTEAFF. The CDR3 DNA is TGCGCCAGCAGCATCCGAGTACAGGGGAACACTGAAGCTTTCTTT.

The V gene is TRBV24-1, the J gene TRBJ2-5, with 8 bases lining up with TRBD1. This CDR3 is 16 amino acids long. The ends lost 0 bases at V and 2 bases at J; junction bases unmatched: 4. In germline, CDR1 is KGHDR, CDR2 SFDVKD. DNA of the CDR3: TGTGCCACCAGTGATTTGAGCAGGGGGCAACAAGAGACCCAGTACTTC. It codes for CATSDLSRGQQETQYF.

The V call is TRBV30, the J call TRBJ2-3; 7 nucleotides match TRBD2. The length of the CDR3 is 15 residues. Germline assignment: CDR1 GTSNPN and CDR2 SVGIG (reference sequence). The trim removed 1 base at V and 5 bases at J, leaving 9 bases unmatched. The chain's CDR3 is CAWSDLSGAEDTQYF. Written as DNA, the CDR3 is TGTGCCTGGAGTGACCTGAGCGGGGCTGAAGATACGCAGTATTTT.

The J gene is TRBJ2-7, the V gene TRBV7-9, with D maybe TRBD2 (5 bases). This CDR3 is built from 14 residues. V was trimmed by 5 bases and J by 1 base, leaving 12 bases between them. Per the germline V gene, CDR1 is SEHNR and CDR2 is FQNEAQ (reference sequence). CDR3 sequence (DNA): TGTGCCAGCAGCGAAGAGGACTGGTCCTACGAGCAGTACTTC. Its translation: CASSEEDWSYEQYF.

This clone was found once. The V gene is TRBV5-1, the J gene TRBJ2-5; D is perhaps TRBD1 (6 bases). Looked up from germline, CDR1 is SGHRS and CDR2 is YFSETQ. V was pared by 0 bases and J by 2 bases, with 14 bases between. The CDR3 spans 16 residues. The CDR3 sequence: CASSLVPGHIQETQYF. DNA of the CDR3: TGCGCCAGCAGCTTGGTTCCGGGACATATTCAAGAGACCCAGTACTTC.

The chain is built from TRBV3-1 (or the pseudogene TRBV3-2) and TRBJ2-1; TRBD2 agrees at 8 bases. The CDR3 has 16 amino acids. The junction had 9 bases not matched to a gene; V was cut back by 2 bases and J by 6 bases. Per germline, CDR1 LGHDT and CDR2 YNNKEL (reference sequence). The DNA for the CDR3 is TGTGCCAGCAGCCAACGGGGGGGCAAACGAAGCAATGAGCAGTTCTTC. Translating gives CASSQRGGKRSNEQFF.

This clone was counted once. This chain connects TRBV19 to TRBJ2-7, with D possibly being TRBD1 (6 bases). Trimming took 5 bases from V and 6 from J, leaving 17 bases between them. The germline gives CDR1 LNHDA, CDR2 SQIVND (reference sequence). The CDR3 covers 14 residues. The CDR3 sequence: CASSPRRQDSEQYF. In DNA form, the CDR3 reads TGTGCCAGTAGTCCGCGGCGACAGGACAGCGAGCAGTACTTC.

The chain combines TRBV9 with TRBJ1-1; D remains unclear. Germline lookup yields CDR1 SGDLS and CDR2 YYNGEE. Trimming removed 0 bases from V and 7 bases from J, with 13 bases in between. The CDR3 consists of 14 residues. CDR3 region: CASSVGSRGYEAFF. CDR3 in DNA: TGTGCCAGCAGCGTAGGGTCGCGCGGATATGAAGCTTTCTTT. The full variable domain, rest sourced from reference TRBV9 and TRBJ1-1, is DSGVTQTPKHLITATGQRVTLRCSPRSGDLSVYWYQQSLDQGLQFLIQYYNGEERAKGNILERFSAQQFPDLHSELNLSSLELGDSALYFCASSVGSRGYEAFFGQGTRLTVV.

V usage is TRBV5-1 and J usage is TRBJ2-7; 12 bases match TRBD1. CDR3 size: 17 residues. With 2 bases clipped from V and 3 bases from J, the junction kept 9 bases outside the gene matches. Germline CDR1 is SGHRS and CDR2 is YFSETQ. CDR3 coding DNA: TGCGCCAGCAGCTTACCGGGACAGGGGGCAGGCGACTACGAGCAGTACTTC. Translated: CASSLPGQGAGDYEQYF.

This chain links TRBV15 with TRBJ2-7; D is perhaps TRBD1 (6 bases). The CDR3 runs 20 residues. In germline, CDR1 is LNHNV, CDR2 YYDKDF (reference sequence). V was shortened by 5 bases and J by 1 base, with 30 bases between the two germline ends. Here the CDR3 reads CATSGLGVLGWTAISYEQYF. For the CDR3, the DNA is TGTGCCACCAGCGGTCTTGGAGTTCTTGGTTGGACAGCCATATCCTACGAGCAGTACTTC. The full variable domain, rest sourced from reference TRBV15 and TRBJ2-7, is DAMVIQNPRYQVTQFGKPVTLSCSQTLNHNVMYWYQQKSSQAPKLLFHYYDKDFNNEADTPDNFQSRRPNTSFCFLDIRSPGLGDTAMYLCATSGLGVLGWTAISYEQYFGPGTRLTVT.

The J gene is TRBJ1-2, the V gene TRBV19, with D possibly being TRBD1 (5 bases). Trimming removed 5 bases at V and 4 bases at J, with 17 bases between. This CDR3 is built from 15 residues. Germline CDR1 LNHDA, CDR2 SQIVND (reference sequence). This chain's CDR3 is CASSLSLSQGYGYTF. The CDR3 bases are TGTGCCAGTAGTCTTTCTTTGAGCCAGGGCTATGGCTACACCTTC.

This chain joins TRBV19 and TRBJ2-5; tentatively, D is TRBD1 (6 bases). Trimming took 6 bases from V and 5 from J, leaving 10 bases between them. The CDR3 spans 12 residues. From germline, CDR1 is LNHDA and CDR2 SQIVND (reference sequence). As DNA, the CDR3 is TGTGCCAGTAGACAGGGCAGGGAGACCCAGTACTTC. It translates to CASRQGRETQYF.

In the case of this clone: This may stem from a read error, because a much larger clone lies one nucleotide away. The sample contains more than one DNA sequence encoding this CDR3. J is TRBJ1-2 and V is TRBV27; possible D gene TRBD1, 6 bases. Germline CDR1 MNHEY, CDR2 SMNVEV (reference sequence). Trimming shortened V by 2 bases and J by 2 bases, and 6 bases separated the two germline ends. The CDR3 sequence is 13 residues long. CDR3 nucleotides: TGTGCCAGCAGTTTAACAGGGAACTATGGCTACACCTTC. Protein sequence: CASSLTGNYGYTF.

CDR3 in amino acids: CASSKGLGSTDTQYF. Here the CDR3 DNA reads TGTGCCAGCAGCAAGGGACTAGGGAGCACAGATACGCAGTATTTT. This chain uses TRBV7-2 with TRBJ2-3; 8 bases align to TRBD2. The CDR3 has 15 amino acids. From germline, CDR1 is SGHTA and CDR2 FQGNSA. Germline trimming cut 5 bases from V and 0 bases from J; bases unmatched to any gene: 4. Full variable domain (remainder filled in from reference TRBV7-2 and TRBJ2-3): GAGVSQSPSNKVTEKGKDVELRCDPISGHTALYWYRQSLGQGLEFLIYFQGNSAPDKSGLPSDRFSAERTGGSVSTLTIQRTQQEDSAVYLCASSKGLGSTDTQYFGPGTRLTVL.

The chain joins TRBV4-1 to TRBJ1-1; 8 nucleotides align to TRBD1. CDR1 is MGHRA and CDR2 is YSYEKL in the germline V gene. V dropped 0 bases and J dropped 0; count of bases not matched to a gene: 3. CDR3 length equals 16 residues. CDR3 coding DNA: TGCGCCAGCAGCCAAGACGGGACAGGAGTGAACACTGAAGCTTTCTTT. Translation gives CASSQDGTGVNTEAFF.

This clone was seen a few times. The rearrangement joins TRBV19 to TRBJ1-5; 12 bases map to TRBD1. V trimming: 4 bases; J trimming: 6 bases; junction bases outside the gene matches: 7. This CDR3 has 16 amino acids. The germline gives CDR1 LNHDA, CDR2 SQIVND (reference sequence). The CDR3 loop reads CASSKGTGGSGQPQHF. The CDR3 DNA reads TGTGCCAGTAGTAAGGGGACAGGGGGCTCAGGTCAGCCCCAGCATTTT.

Only one count was recorded for this clone. The chain couples TRBV6-2 or TRBV6-3 to TRBJ2-3, with a possible D match to TRBD2 (6 bases). The CDR3 extends over 17 amino acids. Germline CDR1 reads MNHEY; CDR2 reads SVGEGT. V lost 6 bases, J lost 6 bases, and 25 bases lay in between. The CDR3 sequence is CASSQVSADYFVDTQYF. The CDR3 region has the DNA TGTGCCAGCAGCCAGGTCTCAGCGGACTACTTTGTCGATACGCAGTATTTT.

V and J are TRBV27 and TRBJ2-3; tentative D call: TRBD2 (5 bases). Germline-derived CDR1 and CDR2 are MNHEY and SMNVEV (reference sequence). The ends were cut back, 5 bases at V and 5 bases at J, with 14 bases in the middle. The CDR3 sequence is 14 residues long. In DNA, the CDR3 is TGTGCCAGCAGTATCCGTCCGGGGAAAGATACGCAGTATTTT. Its protein is CASSIRPGKDTQYF.